This TCR beta chain appears in the sequencing data of a study of blood T cell repertoires in COVID-19. Study at large: The origin of the acute and convalescent COVID-19 samples was the United States, Italy and Spain. T cells, B-cell-depleted T cells, or PBMCs provided the cDNA or gDNA that served as material.

There are 13 residues in the CDR3. V dropped 6 bases and J dropped 4 bases, with 10 bases sitting between them. Germline CDR1 is MDHEN and CDR2 is SYDVKM. In the original workflow: The authors estimated nucleated cell counts from reference gene primer amplification. Only in-frame clones appear in the TCRdb table, and some are missing; sequencing was by immunoSEQ multiplex PCR. That table furnishes V, J and clone size, whereas the DNA furnished D and trimming. Of 100,000 to 150,000 clones listed, approximately 88% are singletons. As for this clone: The sample carries other DNA sequences with the same CDR3.

The sample was peripheral blood. The TCR sequence derives from a man aged 70 or older with active COVID-19. V gene TRBV28 combines with J gene TRBJ1-3, with a tentative D call TRBD1 (6 bases). The CDR3 bases are TGTGCCAGCAGCCTTACAGGGGGAAACACCATATATTTT. Translated: CASSLTGGNTIYF.